This T cell receptor (beta chain) was identified in a study of blood T cell repertoires in COVID-19. Across the whole study: Acute and convalescent COVID-19 samples came from the United States, Italy and Spain. PBMCs, B-cell-depleted T cells, or T cells provided the cDNA or gDNA that made up the material.

The germline V gene has CDR1 PRHDT and CDR2 FYEKMQ (reference sequence). The CDR3 loop spans 16 amino acids. The V and J ends lost 4 bases and 5 bases, in that order; junction bases with no gene match: 11. Repertoires were generated with immunoSEQ multiplex PCR, while TCRdb's copy carries only in-frame clones and drops some. The table has 80,000 or so clones, roughly nine tenths seen once. This receptor was obtained from a woman aged 55-69 years with acute or convalescent COVID-19. The chain employs TRBV13 and TRBJ1-2, with 9 bases identical to TRBD1. The sequenced material came from peripheral blood. The CDR3 nucleotides are TGTGCCAGCAGCTCGCCCACAGGGGGCGCAGGATATGGCTACACCTTC. This encodes CASSSPTGGAGYGYTF. The full variable domain, completed using reference TRBV13 and TRBJ1-2, is AAGVIQSPRHLIKEKRETATLKCYPIPRHDTVYWYQQGPGQDPQFLISFYEKMQSDKGSIPDRFSAQQFSDYHSELNMSSLELGDSALYFCASSSPTGGAGYGYTFGSGTRLTVV.